The clone carrying this T cell receptor beta chain was recorded only once. These data come from a study of blood T cell repertoires in COVID-19. On the study more broadly: COVID-19 samples collected from the United States, Italy and Spain covered acute and convalescent phases. The analysed material was cDNA or gDNA that came from T cells, B-cell-depleted T cells, or PBMCs.

The germline V and J ends were trimmed by 3 bases and 5 bases, with 8 bases remaining between them. The CDR3 totals 13 residues. CDR1 and CDR2 (germline): SGHTA, FQGNSA. Original processing notes: Cell counts per sample came from amplifying reference gene primers. Profiled with immunoSEQ multiplex PCR; TCRdb holds only in-frame clones, not every one. That table furnishes V, J and clone size, whereas the DNA furnished D and trimming. The table has more than 140,000 clones, approximately 82% seen once. The chain couples TRBV7-2 to TRBJ1-5, with D unclear. The sequence came from a woman in her forties or fifties in a cohort sampled during active or convalescent COVID-19. The source material was peripheral blood. CDR3 bases: TGTGCCAGCAGCTTGTCGATAGATCAGCCCCAGCATTTT. As protein: CASSLSIDQPQHF.